What follows are 3 T cell receptor beta chains derived from one specimen sequenced in a study of molecular identifiers for immune sequencing clone quantification. TCRdb analysed the PCR reads with MiXCR anew, one entry per CDR3 protein. The sample consists of some 680,000 distinct CDR3 sequences, about 25% of them appearing once. Sequenced material: naive CD8+ T cells from blood, with Jurkat cell RNA spiked in. As to subset: FACS-sorted CD8+CD4-CCR7+CD45RA+ naive T cells. These receptors were taken from a human donor in good health. Some libraries in this study had Jurkat cell RNA spiked in.

This clonotype was seen more than once but under ten times. The chain links TRBV25-1 to TRBJ2-7, with D perhaps matching TRBD1 (6 bases). The CDR3 has 13 residues. Trimming took off 6 bases at V and 6 bases at J, with 15 bases between the two ends. Germline V gives CDR1 MGHDK, CDR2 SYGVNS. CDR3 bases: TGTGCCAGCAGGGGGGCAGTTAATGGCGAGCAGTACTTC. Translating it yields CASRGAVNGEQYF.

Worth noting for this clonotype: This may stem from a read error, because a much larger clone lies one nucleotide away. The chain couples TRBV7-2 to TRBJ2-4; no reliable D call. CDR1 and CDR2 from the germline V gene are SGHTA and FQGNSA. The CDR3 spans 18 residues. V was shortened by 5 bases and J by 3 bases, with 23 bases between the two germline ends. The CDR3 coding sequence is TGTGCCAGCAGCGTGCACCAGGTCCCCGAAGTGGTCAAAAACATTCAGTACTTC. It encodes CASSVHQVPEVVKNIQYF.

The chain joins TRBV6-2 or TRBV6-3 to TRBJ1-1, with TRBD1 matching 7 bases. Trimming removed 2 bases from V and 5 bases from J; junction bases left unmatched: 8. The CDR3 is made up of 15 amino acids. Germline-derived CDR1 and CDR2 are MNHEY and SVGEGT. The CDR3: CASSYGTAYGTEAFF. As DNA, the CDR3 is TGTGCCAGCAGTTACGGGACAGCATATGGGACTGAAGCTTTCTTT.